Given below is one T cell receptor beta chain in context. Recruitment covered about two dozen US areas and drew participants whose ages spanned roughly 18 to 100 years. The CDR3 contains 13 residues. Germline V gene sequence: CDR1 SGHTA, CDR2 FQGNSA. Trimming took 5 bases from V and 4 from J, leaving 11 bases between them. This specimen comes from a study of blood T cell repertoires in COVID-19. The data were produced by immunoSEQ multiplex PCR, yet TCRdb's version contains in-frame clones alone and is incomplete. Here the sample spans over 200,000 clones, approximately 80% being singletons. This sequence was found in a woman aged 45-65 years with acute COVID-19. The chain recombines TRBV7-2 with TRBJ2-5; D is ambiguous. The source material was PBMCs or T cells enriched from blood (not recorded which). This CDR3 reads CASSPLGLETQYF. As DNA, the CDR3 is TGTGCCAGCAGCCCTCTAGGTCTAGAGACCCAGTACTTC. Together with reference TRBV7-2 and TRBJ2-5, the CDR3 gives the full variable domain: GAGVSQSPSNKVTEKGKDVELRCDPISGHTALYWYRQSLGQGLEFLIYFQGNSAPDKSGLPSDRFSAERTGGSVSTLTIQRTQQEDSAVYLCASSPLGLETQYFGPGTRLLVL.